Sequencing of this T cell receptor (beta chain) was carried out in a study of blood T cell repertoires in COVID-19. In the study overall: COVID-19 samples collected from the United States, Italy and Spain covered acute and convalescent phases. T cells, B-cell-depleted T cells, or PBMCs supplied cDNA or gDNA.

Germline V gives CDR1 SGHAT, CDR2 FQNNGV. The ends lost 3 bases at V and 8 bases at J; junction bases unmatched: 11. The CDR3 extends over 17 amino acids. As processed by the authors: Estimated nucleated cell counts came from reference gene primer amplification. The repertoire was sequenced with immunoSEQ multiplex PCR; TCRdb's copy has only in-frame clones and lacks some. V and J calls and clone size are as listed in that table; D and trimming were resolved from the DNA. This table has 150,000 to 200,000 clones, about nine tenths appearing once. The chain links TRBV11-2 to TRBJ1-6, with TRBD1 identical over 9 bases. This TCR was sampled from a man between 60 and 70 years old with acute or convalescent COVID-19. The specimen sequenced was peripheral blood. In DNA form, the CDR3 reads TGTGCCAGCAGCTTCACAGGGGGCGCTGGGGTCGATTCACCCCTCCACTTT. Protein product: CASSFTGGAGVDSPLHF.